These 27 T cell receptor beta chains came from one sample sequenced in a study of human T cells and chemical hapten exposure. Time point denoted: pre-sensitization, week 0. Treatment defined: therapeutic diphenylcyclopropenone sensitization with weekly scalp DPC. From the RACE reads, TCRdb called clonotypes with MiXCR, one entry per CDR3 protein. Of about 260,000 distinct CDR3 sequences in the sample, about 8.1% were seen once. The sample was whole blood, taken in connection with sensitization to the hapten diphenylcyclopropenone (DPC). These receptors all stem from a woman in her thirties or forties with alopecia areata. Some clones in this sample may be carry-over from other donors' samples.

The V call is TRBV10-3, the J call TRBJ1-1; maybe TRBD1 (6 bases). This CDR3 spans 13 amino acids. Per germline, CDR1 ENHRY and CDR2 SYGVKD. The ends were cut back, 6 bases at V and 5 bases at J, with 13 bases in the middle. CDR3 in amino acids: CAIRWTVGTEAFF. Here the CDR3 DNA reads TGTGCCATCAGATGGACAGTTGGAACTGAAGCTTTCTTT.

In its sample, this clonotype was seen many times. The chain has TRBV30 and TRBJ2-3; D may be TRBD2 (6 bases). The CDR3 spans 13 residues. Per the germline V gene, CDR1 is GTSNPN and CDR2 is SVGIG (reference sequence). Trimming stripped 5 bases from V and 0 bases from J, with 9 bases between. CDR3 sequence: CAWGGVSTDTQYF. The CDR3 coding sequence is TGTGCCTGGGGCGGGGTTAGCACAGATACGCAGTATTTT.

This clonotype was observed a handful of times. The chain carries TRBV4-1 and TRBJ1-1; 9 bases map to TRBD1. The germline V gene encodes CDR1 MGHRA and CDR2 YSYEKL. This CDR3 is 18 amino acids long. After removal of 4 bases from V and 4 bases from J, the junction contained 16 bases not matched to a gene. The CDR3 coding sequence is TGCGCCAGCAGCCCCGGACAGGGGATGGGACATGTAGGCACTGAAGCTTTCTTT. Its translation: CASSPGQGMGHVGTEAFF.

Points on this clonotype: This clone may be a read error of a much larger clone one base away. The gene calls are TRBV6-5 and TRBJ1-2, with 8 bases aligning to TRBD1. Germline loops: CDR1 MNHEY, CDR2 SVGAGI. CDR3 size: 16 residues. The CDR3 region has the DNA TGTGTCAGCACCAACGGACTCAGGGGGCGTGACTATGGCTACACCTTC. This encodes CVSTNGLRGRDYGYTF.

This clonotype was detected many times. The chain joins TRBV20-1 to TRBJ2-1; D gene ambiguous. This CDR3 region has 11 residues. Trimming cost V 4 bases and J 6 bases, with 7 bases left between them. CDR1 is DFQATT and CDR2 is SNEGSKA in the germline V gene (reference sequence). Written as DNA, the CDR3 is TGCAGTGCTATAAGTGGCAATGAGCAGTTCTTC. Its protein is CSAISGNEQFF.

This clonotype was counted a few times. This chain joins TRBV3-1 and TRBJ2-7; no definite D call. V was trimmed by 1 base and J by 5 bases, leaving 6 bases between them. The CDR3 has 12 amino acids. The germline V gene has CDR1 LGHDT and CDR2 YNNKEL (reference sequence). For the CDR3, the DNA is TGTGCCAGCAGCCAAGTTGAGGACGAGCAGTACTTC. This translates into CASSQVEDEQYF.

This clonotype was observed a handful of times. The genes are TRBV6-2 or TRBV6-3 and TRBJ2-1; 11 nucleotides align to TRBD1. The CDR3 totals 16 residues. Per germline, CDR1 MNHEY and CDR2 SVGEGT. Trimming took 7 bases from V and 7 from J; bases not matched to a gene: 12. CDR3 in DNA: TGTGCCAGCAAGTTCTCTGGGACAGGGGGGAGGAATGAGCAGTTCTTC. This sequence encodes CASKFSGTGGRNEQFF.

This clonotype was observed a few times. This sequence joins TRBV29-1 and TRBJ2-1; TRBD1 or TRBD2 may be the D gene (6 bases each). V was cut by 8 bases and J by 9 bases, with 26 bases left in between. The CDR3 is 15 amino acids. Germline values: CDR1 SQVTM, CDR2 ANQGSEA. The CDR3 DNA sequence: TGCAGCTCGGAGGGACAAGACAGGCCCGTCGGTGAGCAGTTCTTC. Amino acid sequence: CSSEGQDRPVGEQFF.

This clonotype was observed a handful of times. The V and J genes are TRBV5-1 and TRBJ2-3; 8 bases match TRBD1. J gave up 4 bases and V 4 bases, and 8 bases lay outside the gene matches. CDR1 and CDR2 (germline): SGHRS, YFSETQ. The CDR3 has 15 amino acids. The CDR3 protein is CASSEPGQEADTQYF. In nucleotides, the CDR3 is TGCGCCAGCAGCGAACCGGGACAGGAGGCAGATACGCAGTATTTT.

This clonotype was detected a few times. The rearrangement uses TRBV6-5 and TRBJ1-1; D possibly corresponds to TRBD1 (5 bases). CDR3 length equals 12 residues. The V gene's germline CDR1 is MNHEY and CDR2 SVGAGI. Trimming left V 6 bases short and J 3 bases short, with 8 bases between. CDR3: CASSRQHTEAFF. CDR3 nucleotides: TGTGCCAGCAGCCGACAGCACACTGAAGCTTTCTTT.

V gene TRBV5-1 combines with J gene TRBJ2-7, with D unclear. The CDR3 spans 14 residues. V was shortened by 0 bases and J by 3 bases, with 10 bases between the two germline ends. Germline V gives CDR1 SGHRS, CDR2 YFSETQ. The CDR3 here is CASSLAPLNYEQYF. The CDR3, as DNA: TGCGCCAGCAGCTTGGCGCCCCTGAACTACGAGCAGTACTTC.

This clonotype was detected a few times. The chain is built from TRBV6-6 and TRBJ2-3; 8 nucleotides match TRBD1. CDR1 and CDR2 from the germline V gene are MNHNY and SVGAGI (reference sequence). V lost 6 bases, J lost 0 bases, and 2 bases stayed unmatched. There are 14 residues in the CDR3. This chain's CDR3 is CASSHRGSTDTQYF. The CDR3 DNA reads TGTGCCAGCAGCCACAGGGGGAGCACAGATACGCAGTATTTT.

This clonotype came up many times. The chain joins TRBV28 to TRBJ2-1, with no clear D. Trimming shortened V by 6 bases and J by 8 bases, and 8 bases separated the two germline ends. The CDR3 runs 11 residues. Looked up from germline, CDR1 is MDHEN and CDR2 is SYDVKM. This CDR3 reads CASSPTYEQFF. CDR3 DNA sequence: TGTGCCAGCAGCCCTACGTATGAGCAGTTCTTC.

The gene calls are TRBV7-9 and TRBJ1-2; D gene ambiguous. Germline CDR1 is SEHNR and CDR2 is FQNEAQ (reference sequence). V dropped 1 base and J dropped 6 bases, with 6 bases sitting between them. The CDR3 runs 12 residues. CDR3 DNA: TGTGCCAGCAGCTTAGTTGGCCATGGCTACACCTTC. Translation: CASSLVGHGYTF.

This clonotype was seen repeatedly, ten times or more. The chain couples TRBV24-1 to TRBJ2-5, with TRBD2 matching 14 bases. Germline CDR1 KGHDR, CDR2 SFDVKD. The CDR3 spans 18 residues. J gave up 1 base and V 4 bases, and 7 bases lay outside the gene matches. This CDR3 is CATSDQLGLAGGQETQYF. In DNA, the CDR3 is TGTGCCACCAGTGACCAACTCGGACTAGCGGGGGGCCAAGAGACCCAGTACTTC.

The chain carries TRBV9 and TRBJ2-7; 14 bases are a match to TRBD2. This CDR3 is 15 amino acids long. V dropped 4 bases and J dropped 7; count of bases not matched to a gene: 7. Per the germline V gene, CDR1 is SGDLS and CDR2 is YYNGEE. CDR3 sequence: CASSSGTSGGVEQYF. The CDR3 nucleotides are TGTGCCAGCAGCTCCGGGACTAGCGGGGGTGTGGAGCAGTACTTC.

This clonotype was observed many times. In DNA, the CDR3 is TGTGCCAGCAGCCTGGGACAGGGGGCATTTCAGCCCCAGCATTTT. This translates into CASSLGQGAFQPQHF. This rearrangement joins TRBV4-2 to TRBJ1-5, with 12 bases aligning to TRBD1. CDR1 and CDR2 (germline): LGHNA, YNFKEQ. The V gene end was trimmed by 4 bases and the J gene end by 6 bases; junction bases not matched to a gene: 4. This CDR3 region has 15 residues.

J is TRBJ2-3 and V is TRBV18; possible D gene TRBD1, 5 bases. The CDR3 contains 15 residues. Between the trimmed V and J ends, which lost 2 bases and 3 bases, there was a span of 12 bases. Germline values: CDR1 KGHSH, CDR2 LQKENI. The CDR3 loop reads CASSPRTGKTDTQYF. In DNA, the CDR3 is TGTGCCAGCTCACCAAGAACAGGCAAGACAGATACGCAGTATTTT.

The chain has TRBV28 and TRBJ1-2; 8 bases agree with TRBD1. The J segment lost 0 bases and the V segment lost 5 bases, leaving 8 bases of the junction unmatched. Per germline, CDR1 MDHEN and CDR2 SYDVKM. The CDR3 totals 16 residues. Here the CDR3 reads CASSPGGHGSNYGYTF. CDR3 bases: TGTGCCAGCAGTCCAGGGGGCCATGGATCTAACTATGGCTACACCTTC.

The sample holds a few counts of this clonotype. This sequence joins TRBV7-2 and TRBJ1-3, with TRBD1 matching over 7 bases. The CDR3 sequence is 16 residues long. The J segment lost 2 bases and the V segment lost 5 bases, leaving 9 bases of the junction unmatched. CDR1 is SGHTA, CDR2 FQGNSA, per germline. The CDR3 sequence is CASSQTLTGTGNTIYF. The CDR3 region has the DNA TGTGCCAGCAGCCAAACCCTGACAGGGACTGGAAACACCATATATTTT.

V is TRBV7-2 and J is TRBJ2-7; 8 nucleotides match TRBD2. This CDR3 comprises 17 residues. Trimming removed 1 base from V and 0 bases from J; junction bases left unmatched: 8. Germline CDR1 reads SGHTA; CDR2 reads FQGNSA. The CDR3 bases are TGTGCCAGCAGCTTAGAACTAGCGGCCACTAGCTCCTACGAGCAGTACTTC. This encodes CASSLELAATSSYEQYF.

The chain links TRBV5-1 to TRBJ2-5; D is uncertain. The CDR3 is 14 amino acids. The germline V gene has CDR1 SGHRS and CDR2 YFSETQ. Deletions cut 1 base from V and 4 bases from J, with 11 bases between. CDR3 protein: CASSLFLQRETQYF. DNA of the CDR3: TGCGCCAGCAGCTTGTTTCTTCAGCGAGAGACCCAGTACTTC. Supplemented by reference TRBV5-1 and TRBJ2-5, the full variable domain reads KAGVTQTPRYLIKTRGQQVTLSCSPISGHRSVSWYQQTPGQGLQFLFEYFSETQRNKGNFPGRFSGRQFSNSRSEMNVSTLELGDSALYLCASSLFLQRETQYFGPGTRLLVL.

The chain has TRBV25-1 and TRBJ1-1; D may be TRBD1 (5 bases). The CDR3 is 16 amino acids. Trimming left V 4 bases short and J 1 base short, with 16 bases between. Per the germline V gene, CDR1 is MGHDK and CDR2 is SYGVNS. The CDR3 is CASSGGTGTSNTEAFF. The CDR3 coding sequence is TGTGCCAGCAGTGGGGGGACCGGGACGTCGAACACTGAAGCTTTCTTT.

This clonotype appeared a few times. The chain recombines TRBV28 with TRBJ2-7, with 11 bases that match TRBD2. V gave up 5 bases and J gave up 2 bases; unmatched junction bases: 8. CDR1 MDHEN and CDR2 SYDVKM come from the germline V gene. This CDR3 has 16 residues. The CDR3 protein is CASSPPGTSGTYEQYF. The DNA for the CDR3 is TGTGCCAGCAGTCCCCCGGGGACTAGCGGAACCTACGAGCAGTACTTC.

The CDR3 region has the DNA TGTGCCAGCAGTGCCCTCAGGGTCTACGAGCAGTACTTC. Translated, it gives CASSALRVYEQYF. The rearrangement uses TRBV6-2 or TRBV6-3 and TRBJ2-7; D possibly corresponds to TRBD1 (5 bases). This CDR3 spans 13 amino acids. Germline V lookup: CDR1 MNHEY, CDR2 SVGEGT. Trimming took off 5 bases at V and 3 bases at J, with 11 bases between the two ends.

The chain carries TRBV6-2 or TRBV6-3 and TRBJ2-3; D is unclear. V lost 4 bases and J lost 9, with 8 bases in between. This CDR3 has 11 residues. Looked up from germline, CDR1 is MNHEY and CDR2 is SVGEGT. The CDR3 reads CASSSRITQYF. The CDR3 nucleotides read TGTGCCAGCAGTTCACGTATAACGCAGTATTTT.

This chain joins TRBV20-1 and TRBJ2-3; 8 nucleotides line up with TRBD2. Germline V gene sequence: CDR1 DFQATT, CDR2 SNEGSKA (reference sequence). The CDR3 has 15 residues. The junction had 11 bases not matched to a gene; V was cut back by 1 base and J by 8 bases. The CDR3 DNA reads as TGCAGTGCTAGAGTTGCGCGGGAGGTCAGGGGTACGCAGTATTTT. Translation: CSARVAREVRGTQYF.